The sequence of this T cell receptor beta chain was determined in a study of CD8+ T cells in alopecia areata. The CDR3 length is 16 residues. The V and J ends lost 2 bases and 5 bases respectively, with 16 bases between them. CDR1 is MDHEN, CDR2 SYDVKM, per germline. Treatment in this sample: oral pan-JAK inhibitor, 5-10 mg twice daily. Peripheral blood and lesional scalp punch biopsies came from alopecia areata patients. Overall study results and limits: In patients, TCRs were shared less clearly than in mice, and HLA may possibly be involved.

This clone appeared a few times. The target antigen is unknown. cDNA reverse transcribed from extracted RNA served as the sequencing template. Some clones are missing from TCRdb's copy, which holds only in-frame ones; the method was immunoSEQ multiplex PCR. The data hold a few hundred thousand clones, with around 66% observed a single time. The sample consisted of CD4+ T cells sorted from blood, taken at week 44, from a patient treated with tofacitinib. The sequence derives from a human donor with alopecia areata. The V and J genes are TRBV28 and TRBJ1-5; D not certain. The CDR3 nucleotides read TGTGCCAGCAGTTTAAGTGGATTGAAGGGAGATCAGCCCCAGCATTTT. It is translated as CASSLSGLKGDQPQHF.